This is a list of T cell receptor beta chains from one sample in a study of shared clonotypes between healthy human individuals. Some clones are missing from TCRdb's copy, which holds only in-frame ones; the method was immunoSEQ multiplex PCR. The table records 1.5 million to 2.5 million clones, approximately 94% of them present only once. The sample taken for sequencing was naive CD8+ T cells sorted from blood. The receptors come from a man aged 18 to 29 in good health. CDR3s include the opening cysteine and the closing phenylalanine or tryptophan. A D gene is named only where the DNA matches it firmly. Rows may omit the clone size; those that give it use once, few, many or a size class.

cdr3_aa cdr3_nt clone_size j_call v_call d_call
CASSLDTVGGYGYTF TGCGCCAGCAGCTTGGACACGGTAGGTGGTTATGGCTACACCTTC NA TRBJ1-2 TRBV5-1 NA
CASSELGSYNEQFF TGTGCCAGCAGTGAACTGGGATCTTACAATGAGCAGTTCTTC NA TRBJ2-1 TRBV2 NA
CASSQPDVWGLAGSTDTQYF TGCGCCAGCAGCCAACCTGATGTTTGGGGACTAGCGGGATCCACAGATACGCAGTATTTT NA TRBJ2-3 TRBV4-1 TRBD2
CASSPSLTGGNTEAFF TGTGCCAGCAGCCCATCCCTGACAGGGGGAAACACTGAAGCTTTCTTT NA TRBJ1-1 TRBV7-3 TRBD1
CASSPGSIAGATDTQYF TGTGCCAGCAGCCCCGGGTCAATAGCGGGAGCGACAGATACGCAGTATTTT NA TRBJ2-3 TRBV7-9 TRBD2
CASSLEHSPDNEQFF TGTGCCAGCAGCTTGGAGCACAGTCCGGACAATGAGCAGTTCTTC NA TRBJ2-1 TRBV5-6 NA
CASSPIPGQGRYEQYF TGTGCCAGCAGCCCGATACCGGGACAGGGACGCTACGAGCAGTACTTC NA TRBJ2-7 TRBV7-9 TRBD1
CASSQDSSGTDTQYF TGCGCCAGCAGCCAAGACTCTAGCGGCACAGATACGCAGTATTTT once TRBJ2-3 TRBV4-3 NA
CASSEQTGSGNTIYF TGTGCCAGCAGCGAACAGACAGGCTCTGGAAACACCATATATTTT NA TRBJ1-3 TRBV5-6 NA
CAWSADANQPQHF TGTGCCTGGAGTGCTGACGCGAATCAGCCCCAGCATTTT NA TRBJ1-5 TRBV30 NA
CASSLNDATEAFF TGTGCCAGCAGTCTTAACGATGCCACTGAAGCTTTCTTT few TRBJ1-1 TRBV27 NA
CASSLAQDYEQYF TGTGCCAGCAGCTTAGCTCAAGACTACGAGCAGTACTTC NA TRBJ2-7 TRBV11-3 NA
CASSLIGTSTDTQYF TGCGCCAGCAGCTTGATCGGAACTAGCACAGATACGCAGTATTTT once TRBJ2-3 TRBV5-1 NA
CASSIKGGTDTQYF TGTGCCAGTAGTATTAAGGGGGGCACAGATACGCAGTATTTT NA TRBJ2-3 TRBV19 NA
CASSEAGGRYNEQFF TGCGCCAGCAGCGAAGCGGGGGGGCGTTACAATGAGCAGTTCTTC NA TRBJ2-1 TRBV4-1 TRBD2
CASSLTASPSYEQYF TGTGCCAGCAGCTTAACAGCCTCCCCCTCCTACGAGCAGTACTTC NA TRBJ2-7 TRBV7-9 NA
CASSEVGQQETQYF TGTGCCAGCAGTGAGGTAGGACAACAAGAGACCCAGTACTTC NA TRBJ2-5 TRBV2 NA
CASSPHGQGIGYTEAFF TGTGCCAGCAGTCCACACGGACAGGGGATAGGGTACACTGAAGCTTTCTTT once TRBJ1-1 TRBV27 TRBD1
CASWGQLGNTIYF TGTGCCAGCTGGGGACAGCTTGGAAACACCATATATTTT NA TRBJ1-3 TRBV7-9 TRBD1
CASSTEKDYEQYF TGTGCCAGCAGCACCGAGAAGGACTACGAGCAGTACTTC NA TRBJ2-7 TRBV7-2 NA
CASSSGTVPGELFF TGTGCCAGCAGTTCAGGGACAGTTCCGGGGGAGCTGTTTTTT NA TRBJ2-2 TRBV27 TRBD1
CASSYGTLGEQYF TGTGCCAGCAGTTATGGGACCCTCGGCGAGCAGTACTTC once TRBJ2-7 TRBV6-6 NA